This TCR beta chain was documented in a study of T-cell reconstitution after alpha-beta-depleted transplantation in children. CDR1 and CDR2 (germline): SGHNT, YYREEE (reference sequence). The CDR3 spans 15 residues. Unique molecular identifiers tagged the TCRbeta library. TCRdb analysed the PCR reads with MiXCR anew, one entry per CDR3 protein. This sample yields fewer than 25,000 distinct CDR3 sequences, of which around 9.9% are seen a single time; 20% to 30% belongs to the top ten. A word on this clonotype: The junction shows a germline mismatch at one end, possibly a read error.

V is TRBV5-4 and J is TRBJ2-7; TRBD2 might be the D (6 bases). The source is a human donor who donated a stem cell graft to a child with chronic granulomatous disease. Sequenced here: PBMCs from the stem cell graft donor, sampled from the stem cell graft. The DNA of the CDR3 is TGTGCCAGCGGCTTTGGGCAACGGGGGTTCTACGAGCAGTACTTC. It codes for CASGFGQRGFYEQYF. Full variable domain (missing parts from reference TRBV5-4 and TRBJ2-7): ETGVTQSPTHLIKTRGQQVTLRCSSQSGHNTVSWYQQALGQGPQFIFQYYREEENGRGNFPPRFSGLQFPNYSSELNVNALELDDSALYLCASGFGQRGFYEQYFGPGTRLTVT.